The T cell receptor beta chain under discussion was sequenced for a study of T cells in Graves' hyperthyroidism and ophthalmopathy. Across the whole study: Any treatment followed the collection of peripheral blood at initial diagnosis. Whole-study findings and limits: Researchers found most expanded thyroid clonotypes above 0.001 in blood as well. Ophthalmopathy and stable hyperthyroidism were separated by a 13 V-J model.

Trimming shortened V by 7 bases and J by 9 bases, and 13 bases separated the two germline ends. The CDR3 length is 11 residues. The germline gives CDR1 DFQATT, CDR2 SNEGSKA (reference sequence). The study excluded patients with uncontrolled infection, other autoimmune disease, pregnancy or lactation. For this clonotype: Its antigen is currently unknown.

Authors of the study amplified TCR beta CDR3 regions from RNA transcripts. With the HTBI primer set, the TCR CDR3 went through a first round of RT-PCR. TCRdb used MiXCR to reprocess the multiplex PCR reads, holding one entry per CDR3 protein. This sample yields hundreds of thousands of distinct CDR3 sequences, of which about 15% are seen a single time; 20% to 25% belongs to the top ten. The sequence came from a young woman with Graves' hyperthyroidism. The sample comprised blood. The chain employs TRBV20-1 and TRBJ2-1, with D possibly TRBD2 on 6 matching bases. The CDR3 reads CSGNRESEQFF. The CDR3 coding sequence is TGCAGTGGAAATCGGGAGAGTGAGCAGTTCTTC.